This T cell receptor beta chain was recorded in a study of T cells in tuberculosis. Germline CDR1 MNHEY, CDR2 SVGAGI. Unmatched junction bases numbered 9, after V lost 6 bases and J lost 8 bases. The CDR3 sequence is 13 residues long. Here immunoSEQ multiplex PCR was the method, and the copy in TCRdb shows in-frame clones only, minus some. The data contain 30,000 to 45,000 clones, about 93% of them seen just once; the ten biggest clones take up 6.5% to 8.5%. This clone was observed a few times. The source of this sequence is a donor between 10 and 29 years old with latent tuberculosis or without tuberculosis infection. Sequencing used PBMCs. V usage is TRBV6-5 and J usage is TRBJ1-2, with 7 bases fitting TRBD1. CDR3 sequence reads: CASSQDRVGGYTF. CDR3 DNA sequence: TGTGCCAGCAGCCAAGACAGGGTTGGCGGCTACACCTTC.